The 19 T cell receptor beta chains given below trace back to one sample, sequenced in a study of T cell repertoires in cytomegalovirus infection. In TCRdb, the reads were re-called with MiXCR into one record per CDR3 protein. The sample has some 700,000 distinct CDR3 sequences, 35% seen once. The sample taken for sequencing was PBMCs. All receptors derive from a human donor in good health (CMV status not recorded). Some clones in this sample may be carry-over from other donors' samples.

This clonotype was detected ten times or more. V gene TRBV7-8 combines with J gene TRBJ2-5; 11 nucleotides agree with TRBD2. The CDR3 has 16 residues. The V and J ends lost 2 bases and 1 base, in that order; junction bases with no gene match: 3. In germline, CDR1 is SGHVS, CDR2 FQNEAQ. CDR3 in amino acids: CASSLSSGRIQETQYF. The CDR3 bases are TGTGCCAGCAGCTTATCTAGCGGGAGGATCCAAGAGACCCAGTACTTC.

The chain carries TRBV19 and TRBJ1-4, with D uncertain. The CDR3 consists of 17 residues. V dropped 0 bases and J dropped 6 bases, with 17 bases sitting between them. Germline values: CDR1 LNHDA, CDR2 SQIVND (reference sequence). The chain's CDR3 is CASSIEVSGLGDEKLFF. The CDR3, as DNA: TGTGCCAGTAGTATAGAAGTTTCCGGGCTTGGGGATGAAAAACTGTTTTTT.

A note on this clonotype: The DNA is left out, because the CDR3 cannot be placed on it with certainty; the CDR3 is given as TCRdb lists it. The V call is TRBV11-3, the J call TRBJ2-7; TRBD1, the table's D call, lacks a check against the DNA. Both ends counted, the CDR3 spans 14 residues. Germline CDR1 is SGHNT and CDR2 is YENEEA. This chain's CDR3 is CASSFGPGAYEKYF.

As to this clonotype: One end of the junction fails to match germline, which may point to a read error. The chain employs TRBV4-1 and TRBJ1-1; D gene unclear. The germline CDR1 and CDR2 sequences are MGHRA and YSYEKL. This CDR3 is built from 14 residues. DNA of the CDR3: TGTGCCAGCAGCCAAGAGTACCAGAACACTGAAGCTTTCTTT. Translating it yields CASSQEYQNTEAFF.

This chain links TRBV12-3 or TRBV12-4 with TRBJ1-1; no clear D gene. Trimming stripped 3 bases from V and 5 bases from J, with 13 bases between. The CDR3 sequence is 14 residues long. For the CDR3, the DNA is TGTGCCAGCAGTTTCGCACCCGGATGGACTGAAGCTTTCTTT. This translates into CASSFAPGWTEAFF.

The chain uses TRBV28 and TRBJ2-7, with D possibly matching TRBD1 (6 bases). The CDR3 runs 15 residues. V shed 6 bases and J shed 3 bases, with 18 bases lying between them. Germline V CDR1 and CDR2: MDHEN, SYDVKM. CDR3 sequence reads: CASSLGQLSIYEQYF. The CDR3 bases are TGTGCCAGCAGCCTTGGACAGCTAAGTATCTACGAGCAGTACTTC.

The J gene is TRBJ2-6, the V gene TRBV4-1; no firm D call. CDR1 MGHRA and CDR2 YSYEKL come from the germline V gene. The CDR3 consists of 19 residues. Trimming removed 2 bases from V and 0 bases from J, with 17 bases in between. CDR3 loop: CASSQPGRRSFSGANVLTF. The CDR3 DNA follows: TGCGCCAGCAGCCAACCAGGACGCAGGAGTTTCTCTGGGGCCAACGTCCTGACTTTC.

This clonotype has a single count. The conserved closing phenylalanine or tryptophan is absent in this CDR3, likely reflecting a read error. V gene TRBV5-6 combines with J gene TRBJ1-2; TRBD1 aligns across 8 bases. Germline trimming cut 0 bases from V and 7 bases from J; bases unmatched to any gene: 2. Germline lookup yields CDR1 SGHDT and CDR2 YYEEEE. The length of the CDR3 is 13 residues. The CDR3 spells CASSLGTGTGYTC. CDR3 DNA sequence: TGTGCCAGCAGCTTGGGGACAGGGACTGGCTACACCTGC.

The count of this clonotype is one. The chain is built from TRBV2 and TRBJ2-1; D perhaps matches TRBD1 (6 bases). With 6 bases removed from V and 4 bases from J, the gap between germline ends came to 16 bases. This CDR3 comprises 15 residues. CDR1 is SNHLY, CDR2 FYNNEI, per germline. CDR3 DNA: TGTGCCAGCAGGCGTGACCCGGGACAATACAATGAGCAGTTCTTC. It encodes CASRRDPGQYNEQFF.

The genes are TRBV20-1 and TRBJ2-1; no clear D. Per germline, CDR1 DFQATT and CDR2 SNEGSKA (reference sequence). This CDR3 has 14 residues. Trimming took off 3 bases at V and 2 bases at J, with 11 bases between the two ends. The CDR3 loop reads CSASGSLTYNEQFF. CDR3 in DNA: TGCAGTGCTAGCGGCAGTCTAACCTACAATGAGCAGTTCTTC.

This clonotype was seen only a few times. The chain employs TRBV12-3 or TRBV12-4 and TRBJ2-5, with 7 bases aligning to TRBD1. CDR3 length equals 14 residues. The junction had 8 bases not matched to a gene; V was cut back by 5 bases and J by 5 bases. The CDR3 coding sequence is TGTGCCAGCAGTAACAGGGGCCTCCGGGAGACCCAGTACTTC. Translating it yields CASSNRGLRETQYF.

The rearrangement joins TRBV20-1 to TRBJ2-7; 12 bases agree with TRBD2. Germline V gene sequence: CDR1 DFQATT, CDR2 SNEGSKA (reference sequence). V was pared by 3 bases and J by 3 bases, with 6 bases of the junction left unmatched. This CDR3 region has 15 residues. The CDR3 DNA sequence: TGCAGTGCTAGCAGACTAGCGGGAGTTCACTACGAGCAGTACTTC. Translation gives CSASRLAGVHYEQYF.

The chain links TRBV4-1 to TRBJ2-3, with D possibly matching TRBD1 (5 bases). The CDR3 consists of 15 residues. Per the germline V gene, CDR1 is MGHRA and CDR2 is YSYEKL. With 0 bases removed from V and 5 bases from J, the gap between germline ends came to 12 bases. CDR3 sequence (DNA): TGCGCCAGCAGCCAAGACAGGGTGTACGGAGATACGCAGTATTTT. Amino acids: CASSQDRVYGDTQYF.

The chain employs TRBV10-3 and TRBJ2-5; D uncertain. The CDR3 covers 13 residues. V lost 0 bases and J lost 5, with 7 bases in between. CDR1 ENHRY and CDR2 SYGVKD come from the germline V gene. CDR3: CAISESGRETQYF. CDR3 DNA: TGTGCCATCAGTGAGTCAGGCCGGGAGACCCAGTACTTC.

In this sample, this clonotype turned up many times. The chain joins TRBV6-5 to TRBJ2-4, with a possible D match to TRBD1 (5 bases). CDR3 length equals 13 residues. Between the trimmed V and J ends, which lost 8 bases and 2 bases, there was a span of 10 bases. The V gene's germline CDR1 is MNHEY and CDR2 SVGAGI. The CDR3 loop is CASRQTPKNIQYF. The DNA for the CDR3 is TGTGCCAGCCGACAGACCCCCAAAAACATTCAGTACTTC.

Regarding this clonotype: A much more abundant neighbour one base away suggests this may be a read error. The gene calls are TRBV6-5 and TRBJ1-5; 12 bases are shared with TRBD1. The V and J ends lost 5 bases and 9 bases, in that order; junction bases with no gene match: 8. This CDR3 is 15 amino acids long. Germline loops: CDR1 MNHEY, CDR2 SVGAGI. The CDR3 DNA follows: TGTGCCAGCAGTCCGGGACAGGGGGCTTATCCGCCCCAGCATTTT. This sequence encodes CASSPGQGAYPPQHF.

The rearrangement joins TRBV20-1 to TRBJ1-5, with D possibly being TRBD1 (5 bases). V lost 2 bases and J 5 bases, leaving 10 bases between the germline ends. CDR3 length equals 13 residues. Germline V gives CDR1 DFQATT, CDR2 SNEGSKA (reference sequence). Written as DNA, the CDR3 is TGCAGTGCTAGAAAGGGACGGGATCAGCCCCAGCATTTT. This encodes CSARKGRDQPQHF.

The genes are TRBV6-1 and TRBJ1-4; a possible D gene is TRBD1 (5 bases). The germline CDR1 and CDR2 sequences are MNHNS and SASEGT. The CDR3 runs to 15 residues. V was shortened by 6 bases and J by 2 bases, with 13 bases between the two germline ends. The CDR3 reads CASRPGLQTNEKLFF. The CDR3 DNA reads TGTGCCAGCAGACCAGGGCTGCAGACTAATGAAAAACTGTTTTTT.

The chain has TRBV5-6 and TRBJ1-2, with D unresolved. The germline V gene encodes CDR1 SGHDT and CDR2 YYEEEE. This CDR3 contains 11 residues. The V gene lost 1 base and the J gene lost 8 bases, with 6 bases spanning the gap. This CDR3 is CASSLRAGYTF. CDR3 coding DNA: TGTGCCAGCAGCTTGCGAGCCGGCTACACCTTC.